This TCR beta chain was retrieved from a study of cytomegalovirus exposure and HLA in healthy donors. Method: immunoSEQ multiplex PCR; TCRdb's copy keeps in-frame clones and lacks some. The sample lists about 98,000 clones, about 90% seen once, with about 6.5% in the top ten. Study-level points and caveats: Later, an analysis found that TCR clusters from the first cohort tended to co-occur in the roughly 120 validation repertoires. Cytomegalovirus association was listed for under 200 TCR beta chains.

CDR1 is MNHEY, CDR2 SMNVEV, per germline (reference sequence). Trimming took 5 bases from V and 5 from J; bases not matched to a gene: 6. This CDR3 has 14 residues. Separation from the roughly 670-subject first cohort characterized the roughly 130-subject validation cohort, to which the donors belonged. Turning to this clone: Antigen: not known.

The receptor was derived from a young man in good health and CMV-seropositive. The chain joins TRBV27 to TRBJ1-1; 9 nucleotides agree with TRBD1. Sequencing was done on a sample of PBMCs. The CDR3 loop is CASSEQGARTEAFF. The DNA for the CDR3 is TGTGCCAGCAGTGAACAGGGGGCGAGGACTGAAGCTTTCTTT.